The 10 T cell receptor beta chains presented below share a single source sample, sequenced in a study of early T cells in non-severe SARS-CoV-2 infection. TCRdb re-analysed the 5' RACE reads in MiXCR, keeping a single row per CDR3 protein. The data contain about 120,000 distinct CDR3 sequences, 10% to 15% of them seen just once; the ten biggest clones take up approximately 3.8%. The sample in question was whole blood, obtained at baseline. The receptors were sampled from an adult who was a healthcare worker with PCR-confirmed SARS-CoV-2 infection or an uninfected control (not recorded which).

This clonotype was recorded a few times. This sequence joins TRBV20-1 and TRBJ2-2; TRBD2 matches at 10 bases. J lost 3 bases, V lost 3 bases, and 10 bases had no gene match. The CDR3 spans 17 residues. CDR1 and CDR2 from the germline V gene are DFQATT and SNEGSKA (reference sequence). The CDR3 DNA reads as TGCAGTGCTAGTCTCCCTAGCGGGGGACCGGACACCGGGGAGCTGTTTTTT. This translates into CSASLPSGGPDTGELFF.

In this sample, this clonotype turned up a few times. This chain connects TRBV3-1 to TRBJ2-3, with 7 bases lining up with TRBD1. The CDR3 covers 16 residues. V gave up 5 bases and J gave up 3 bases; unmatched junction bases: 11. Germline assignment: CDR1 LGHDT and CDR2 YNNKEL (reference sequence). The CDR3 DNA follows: TGTGCCAGCAGCAACCGACAGGGCCAGAGAACAGATACGCAGTATTTT. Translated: CASSNRQGQRTDTQYF.

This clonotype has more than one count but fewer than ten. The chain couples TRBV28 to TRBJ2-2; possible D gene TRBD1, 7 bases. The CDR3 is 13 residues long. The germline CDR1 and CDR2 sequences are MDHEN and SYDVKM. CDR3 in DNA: TGTGCGGAGGGGGACAGAAACACCGGGGAGCTGTTTTTT. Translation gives CAEGDRNTGELFF.

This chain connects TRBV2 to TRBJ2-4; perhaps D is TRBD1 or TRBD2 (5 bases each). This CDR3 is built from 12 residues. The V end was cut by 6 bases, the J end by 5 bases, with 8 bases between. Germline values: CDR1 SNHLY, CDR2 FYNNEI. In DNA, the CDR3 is TGTGCCAGCAGCGGGACGGAAAACATTCAGTACTTC. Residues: CASSGTENIQYF. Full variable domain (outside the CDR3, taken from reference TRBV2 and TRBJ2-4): EPEVTQTPSHQVTQMGQEVILRCVPISNHLYFYWYRQILGQKVEFLVSFYNNEISEKSEIFDDQFSVERPDGSNFTLKIRSTKLEDSAMYFCASSGTENIQYFGAGTRLSVL.

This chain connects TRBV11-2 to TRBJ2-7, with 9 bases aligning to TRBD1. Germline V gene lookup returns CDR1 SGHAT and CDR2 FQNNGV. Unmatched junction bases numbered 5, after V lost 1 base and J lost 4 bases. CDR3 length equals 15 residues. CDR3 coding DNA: TGTGCCAGCAGCTTAGTCAGGACAGGGGTGTACGAGCAGTACTTC. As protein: CASSLVRTGVYEQYF.

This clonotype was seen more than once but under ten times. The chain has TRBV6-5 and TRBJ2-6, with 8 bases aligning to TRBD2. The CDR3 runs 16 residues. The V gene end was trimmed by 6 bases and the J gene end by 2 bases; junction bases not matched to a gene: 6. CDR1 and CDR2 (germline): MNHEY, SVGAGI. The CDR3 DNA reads TGTGCCAGCAGGAGCGGGGGAGGAGCTGGGGCCAACGTCCTGACTTTC. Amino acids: CASRSGGGAGANVLTF.

The CDR3 DNA reads as TGTGCCAGCAGCCTCCCTGAAGGGTATGGCTACACCTTC. Translation gives CASSLPEGYGYTF. The V gene is TRBV3-1, the J gene TRBJ1-2, with D unresolved. Trimming cost V 4 bases and J 5 bases, with 11 bases left between them. In germline, CDR1 is LGHDT, CDR2 YNNKEL (reference sequence). CDR3 length: 13 amino acids.

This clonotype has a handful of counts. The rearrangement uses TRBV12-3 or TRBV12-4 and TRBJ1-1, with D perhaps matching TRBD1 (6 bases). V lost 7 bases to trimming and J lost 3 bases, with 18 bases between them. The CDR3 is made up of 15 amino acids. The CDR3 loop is CASTSPGAGDTEAFF. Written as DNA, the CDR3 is TGTGCCAGCACCTCACCCGGGGCAGGGGACACTGAAGCTTTCTTT.

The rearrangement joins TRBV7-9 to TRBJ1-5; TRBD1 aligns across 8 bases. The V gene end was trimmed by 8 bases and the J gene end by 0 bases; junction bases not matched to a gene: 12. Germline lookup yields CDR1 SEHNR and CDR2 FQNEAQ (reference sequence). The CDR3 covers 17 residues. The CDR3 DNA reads TGTGCCAGCCGCGGACAGGGACAGAGACTTAGCAATCAGCCCCAGCATTTT. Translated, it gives CASRGQGQRLSNQPQHF.

The CDR3 sequence is CASSERTGGEQYF. The DNA for the CDR3 is TGTGCCAGCAGTGAAAGGACAGGGGGCGAGCAGTACTTC. The rearrangement uses TRBV6-1 and TRBJ2-7; 10 positions match TRBD1. The CDR3 runs 13 residues. V dropped 2 bases and J dropped 6; count of bases not matched to a gene: 1. CDR1 and CDR2 (germline): MNHNS, SASEGT.